This passage covers 8 T cell receptor beta chains from one sample sequenced in a study of T cells in Graves' hyperthyroidism and ophthalmopathy. Amplification of TCR beta CDR3 regions used RNA as the template. RT-PCR in the first round (using the HTBI primer set) targeted the TCR CDR3. From the multiplex PCR reads, TCRdb called clonotypes with MiXCR, one entry per CDR3 protein. The table shows 300,000 to 450,000 distinct CDR3 sequences, with under 15% occurring only once. The source material was blood. Source of these receptors: a woman under 30 with Graves' hyperthyroidism.

In this sample, this clonotype turned up many times. This chain connects TRBV9 to TRBJ2-3, with 8 bases identical to TRBD2. After removal of 3 bases from V and 5 bases from J, the junction contained 5 bases not matched to a gene. The V gene's germline CDR1 is SGDLS and CDR2 YYNGEE. There are 14 residues in the CDR3. The CDR3 is CASSAEAGGDTQYF. Here the CDR3 DNA reads TGTGCCAGCAGCGCCGAGGCGGGGGGAGATACGCAGTATTTT. The full variable domain, its missing parts supplied by reference TRBV9 and TRBJ2-3, is DSGVTQTPKHLITATGQRVTLRCSPRSGDLSVYWYQQSLDQGLQFLIQYYNGEERAKGNILERFSAQQFPDLHSELNLSSLELGDSALYFCASSAEAGGDTQYFGPGTRLTVL.

As concerns this clonotype: A much bigger clone sits one base away, suggesting this may be a read error. This chain links TRBV9 with TRBJ1-1; D is perhaps TRBD1 (5 bases). The length of the CDR3 is 15 residues. CDR1 and CDR2 (germline): SGDLS, YYNGEE. The chain's CDR3 is CASSVLGGMNSEAFF. CDR3 sequence (DNA): TGTGCCAGCAGCGTACTTGGGGGAATGAACAGTGAAGCTTTCTTT.

A few counts support this clonotype. J is TRBJ2-1 and V is TRBV25-1; a possible D gene is TRBD1 (6 bases). V was cut by 4 bases and J by 9 bases, with 16 bases left in between. The length of the CDR3 is 14 residues. Germline values: CDR1 MGHDK, CDR2 SYGVNS. Here the CDR3 reads CASSAWGRGSEQFF. CDR3 in DNA: TGTGCCAGCAGTGCATGGGGGCGAGGCAGTGAGCAGTTCTTC.

Ten or more counts support this clonotype. V and J are TRBV11-2 and TRBJ1-3, with D tentatively TRBD1 (5 bases). Germline V CDR1 and CDR2: SGHAT, FQNNGV. V lost 5 bases and J 3 bases, leaving 8 bases between the germline ends. The CDR3 is made up of 13 amino acids. In DNA form, the CDR3 reads TGTGCCAGCAGCGTTACAGGTGGAAACACCATATATTTT. Its protein product is CASSVTGGNTIYF. The whole variable domain, filled in from reference TRBV11-2 and TRBJ1-3, reads EAGVAQSPRYKIIEKRQSVAFWCNPISGHATLYWYQQILGQGPKLLIQFQNNGVVDDSQLPKDRFSAERLKGVDSTLKIQPAKLEDSAVYLCASSVTGGNTIYFGEGSWLTVV.

The rearrangement uses TRBV9 and TRBJ2-1; 9 bases map to TRBD2. Germline trimming cut 0 bases from V and 5 bases from J; bases unmatched to any gene: 6. CDR3 size: 16 residues. CDR1 SGDLS and CDR2 YYNGEE come from the germline V gene. CDR3 in amino acids: CASSVAGSGGHNEQFF. The CDR3 nucleotides are TGTGCCAGCAGCGTAGCTGGTAGCGGGGGACACAATGAGCAGTTCTTC.

The table lists this clonotype with many counts. This chain links TRBV13 with TRBJ1-1; 7 nucleotides agree with TRBD1. Per germline, CDR1 PRHDT and CDR2 FYEKMQ (reference sequence). Trimming removed 5 bases from V and 3 bases from J; junction bases left unmatched: 6. The CDR3 loop spans 14 amino acids. In nucleotides, the CDR3 is TGTGCCAGCAGCCGCGACAGGGCGGACACTGAAGCTTTCTTT. Translating it yields CASSRDRADTEAFF.

This clonotype appeared many times. The chain combines TRBV28 with TRBJ2-5; a weak D match, TRBD2 (6 bases). Trimming pared 8 bases from V and 2 bases from J, leaving 18 bases between. CDR3 length: 15 amino acids. Looked up from germline, CDR1 is MDHEN and CDR2 is SYDVKM. CDR3: CASSVGGNLQETQYF. The CDR3 DNA reads TGTGCCAGCTCGGTTGGAGGGAATCTTCAAGAGACCCAGTACTTC.

This CDR3 reads CASSLGLAGNGAKNIQYF. In DNA, the CDR3 is TGTGCCAGCAGCCTCGGACTAGCGGGAAATGGAGCCAAAAACATTCAGTACTTC. The chain has TRBV27 and TRBJ2-4; 12 bases match TRBD2. Germline V gene sequence: CDR1 MNHEY, CDR2 SMNVEV (reference sequence). This CDR3 is built from 18 residues. Trimming cost V 6 bases and J 0 bases; bases outside gene matches: 9.